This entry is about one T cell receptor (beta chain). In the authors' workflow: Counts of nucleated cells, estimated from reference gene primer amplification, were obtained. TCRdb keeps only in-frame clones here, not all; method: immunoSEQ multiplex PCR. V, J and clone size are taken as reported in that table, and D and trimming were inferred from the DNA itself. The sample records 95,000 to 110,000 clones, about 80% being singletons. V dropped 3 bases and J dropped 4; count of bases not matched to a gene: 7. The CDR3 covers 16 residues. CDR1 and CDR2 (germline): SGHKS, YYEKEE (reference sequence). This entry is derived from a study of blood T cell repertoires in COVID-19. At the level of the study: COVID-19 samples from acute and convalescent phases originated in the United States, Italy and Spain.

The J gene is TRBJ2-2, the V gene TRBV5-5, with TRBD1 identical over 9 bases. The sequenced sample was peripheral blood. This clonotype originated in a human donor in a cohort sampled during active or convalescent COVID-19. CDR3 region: CASSSSGTGSTGELFF. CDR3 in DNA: TGTGCCAGCAGCTCCTCCGGGACAGGGTCCACCGGGGAGCTGTTTTTT.